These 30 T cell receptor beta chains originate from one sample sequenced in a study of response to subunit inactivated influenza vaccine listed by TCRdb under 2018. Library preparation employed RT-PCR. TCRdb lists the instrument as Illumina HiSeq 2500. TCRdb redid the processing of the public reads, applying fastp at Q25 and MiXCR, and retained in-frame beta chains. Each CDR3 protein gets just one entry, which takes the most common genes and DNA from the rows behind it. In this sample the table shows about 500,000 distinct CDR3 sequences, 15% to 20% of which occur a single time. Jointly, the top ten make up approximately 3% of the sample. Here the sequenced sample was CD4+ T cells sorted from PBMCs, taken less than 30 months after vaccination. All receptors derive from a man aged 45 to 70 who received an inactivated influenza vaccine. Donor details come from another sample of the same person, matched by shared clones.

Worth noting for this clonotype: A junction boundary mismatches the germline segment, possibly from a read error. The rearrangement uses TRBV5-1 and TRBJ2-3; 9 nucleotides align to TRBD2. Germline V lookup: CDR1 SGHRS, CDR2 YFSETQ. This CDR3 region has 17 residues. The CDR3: CASSLPTSGGITDTQYF. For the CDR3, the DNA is TGCGCCAGCAGCTTGCCCACGAGCGGGGGGATCACAGACACGCAGTATTTT.

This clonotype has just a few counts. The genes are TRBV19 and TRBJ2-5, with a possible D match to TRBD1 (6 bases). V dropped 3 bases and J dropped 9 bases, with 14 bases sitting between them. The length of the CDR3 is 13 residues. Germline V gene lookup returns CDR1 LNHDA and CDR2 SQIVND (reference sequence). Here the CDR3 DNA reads TGTGCCAGTAGTATCCAACAGGGATCGGCCCAGTACTTC. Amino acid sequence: CASSIQQGSAQYF.

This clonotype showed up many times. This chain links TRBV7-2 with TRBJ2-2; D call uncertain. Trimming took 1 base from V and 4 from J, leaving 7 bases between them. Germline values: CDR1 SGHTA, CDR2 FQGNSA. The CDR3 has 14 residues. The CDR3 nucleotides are TGTGCCAGCAGCTTAGTTAAAGGCACCGGGGAGCTGTTTTTT. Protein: CASSLVKGTGELFF.

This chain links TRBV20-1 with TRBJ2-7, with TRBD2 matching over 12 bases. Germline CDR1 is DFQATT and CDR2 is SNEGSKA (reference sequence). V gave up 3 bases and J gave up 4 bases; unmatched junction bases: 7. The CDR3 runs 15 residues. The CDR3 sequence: CSASGLTSGSYEQYF. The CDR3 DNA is TGCAGTGCTAGCGGTCTGACTAGCGGGAGTTACGAGCAGTACTTC.

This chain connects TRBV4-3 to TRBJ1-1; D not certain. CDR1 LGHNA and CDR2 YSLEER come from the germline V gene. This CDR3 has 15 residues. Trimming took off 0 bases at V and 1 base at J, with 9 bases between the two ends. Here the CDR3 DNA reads TGCGCCAGCAGCCAAGACCCGACAACGAACACTGAAGCTTTCTTT. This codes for CASSQDPTTNTEAFF.

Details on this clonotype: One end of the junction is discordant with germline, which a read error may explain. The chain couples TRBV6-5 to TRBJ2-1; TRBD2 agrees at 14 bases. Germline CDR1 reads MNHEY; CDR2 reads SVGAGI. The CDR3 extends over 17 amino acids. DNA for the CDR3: TGTGCCAGAAGTTACTCTGGGACTAGCGGGAGTCGCAATGAGCAGTTCTTC. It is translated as CARSYSGTSGSRNEQFF.

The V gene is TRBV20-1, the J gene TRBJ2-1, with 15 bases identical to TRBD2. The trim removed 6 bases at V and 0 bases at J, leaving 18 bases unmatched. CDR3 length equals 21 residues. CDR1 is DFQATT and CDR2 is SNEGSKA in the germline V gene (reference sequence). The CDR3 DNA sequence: TGCAGTGCAGACAGTTTTGGCGGGACTAGCGGGGGGAGGAGCTCCTACAATGAGCAGTTCTTC. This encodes CSADSFGGTSGGRSSYNEQFF.

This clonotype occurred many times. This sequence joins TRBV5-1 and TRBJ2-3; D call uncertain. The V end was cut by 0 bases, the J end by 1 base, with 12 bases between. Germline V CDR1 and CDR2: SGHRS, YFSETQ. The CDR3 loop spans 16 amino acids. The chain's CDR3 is CASSLAEGPGTDTQYF. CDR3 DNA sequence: TGCGCCAGCAGCTTGGCGGAAGGGCCTGGCACAGATACGCAGTATTTT.

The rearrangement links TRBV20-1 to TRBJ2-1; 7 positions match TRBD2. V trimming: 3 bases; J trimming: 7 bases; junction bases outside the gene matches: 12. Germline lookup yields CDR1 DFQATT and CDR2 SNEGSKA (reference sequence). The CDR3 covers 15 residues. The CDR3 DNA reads TGCAGTGCTAGCGCCGTGGGAGGGCCGTCGAATGAGCAGTTCTTC. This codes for CSASAVGGPSNEQFF.

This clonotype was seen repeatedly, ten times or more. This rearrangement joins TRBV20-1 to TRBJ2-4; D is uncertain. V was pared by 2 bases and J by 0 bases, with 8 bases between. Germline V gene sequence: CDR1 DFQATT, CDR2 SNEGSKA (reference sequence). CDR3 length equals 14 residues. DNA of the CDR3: TGCAGTGCTAGAACGGGTTTAGCCAAAAACATTCAGTACTTC. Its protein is CSARTGLAKNIQYF.

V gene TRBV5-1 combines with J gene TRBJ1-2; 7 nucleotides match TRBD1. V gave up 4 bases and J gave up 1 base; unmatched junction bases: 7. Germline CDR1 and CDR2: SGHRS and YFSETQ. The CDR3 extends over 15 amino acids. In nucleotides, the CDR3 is TGCGCCAGCAGCCTGGACAGGACCGATAACTATGGCTACACCTTC. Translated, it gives CASSLDRTDNYGYTF.

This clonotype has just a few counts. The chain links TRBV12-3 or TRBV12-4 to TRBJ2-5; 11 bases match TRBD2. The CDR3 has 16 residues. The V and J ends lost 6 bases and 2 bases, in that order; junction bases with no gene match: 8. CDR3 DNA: TGTGCCAGCAGGGACTGGATAGCGGGGGGGCAAGAGACCCAGTACTTC. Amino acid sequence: CASRDWIAGGQETQYF.

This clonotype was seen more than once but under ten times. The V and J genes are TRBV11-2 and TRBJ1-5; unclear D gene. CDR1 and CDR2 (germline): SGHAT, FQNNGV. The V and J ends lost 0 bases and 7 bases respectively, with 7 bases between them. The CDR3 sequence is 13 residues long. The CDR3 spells CASSLDQGQPQHF. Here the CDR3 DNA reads TGTGCCAGCAGCTTAGATCAAGGGCAGCCCCAGCATTTT.

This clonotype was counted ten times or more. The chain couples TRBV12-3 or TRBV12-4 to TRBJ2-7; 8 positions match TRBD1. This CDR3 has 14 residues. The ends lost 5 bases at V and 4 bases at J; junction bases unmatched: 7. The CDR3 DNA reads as TGTGCCAGCAGTCGACAGGGGCGGCTATACGAGCAGTACTTC. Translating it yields CASSRQGRLYEQYF.

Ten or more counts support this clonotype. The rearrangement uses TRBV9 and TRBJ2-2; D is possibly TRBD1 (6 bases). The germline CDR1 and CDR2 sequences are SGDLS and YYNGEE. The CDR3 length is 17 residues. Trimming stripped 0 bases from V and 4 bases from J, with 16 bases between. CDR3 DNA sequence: TGTGCCAGCAGCGTAGCTCCACCACAACAGGGCACCGGGGAGCTGTTTTTT. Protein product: CASSVAPPQQGTGELFF.

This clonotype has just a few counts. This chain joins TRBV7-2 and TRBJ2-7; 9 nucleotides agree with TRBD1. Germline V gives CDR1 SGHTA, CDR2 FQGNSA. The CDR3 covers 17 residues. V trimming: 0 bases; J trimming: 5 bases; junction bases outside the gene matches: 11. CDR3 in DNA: TGTGCCAGCAGCTTAGCTAGGTCCGGGACAGGGAAGAACGAGCAGTACTTC. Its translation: CASSLARSGTGKNEQYF.

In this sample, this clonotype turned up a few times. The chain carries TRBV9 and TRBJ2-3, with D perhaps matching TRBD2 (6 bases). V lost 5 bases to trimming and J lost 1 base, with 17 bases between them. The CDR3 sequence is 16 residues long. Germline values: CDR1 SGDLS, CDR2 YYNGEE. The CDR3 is CASSLGSRLGTDTQYF. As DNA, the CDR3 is TGTGCCAGCAGTCTAGGGAGTCGACTAGGCACAGATACGCAGTATTTT.

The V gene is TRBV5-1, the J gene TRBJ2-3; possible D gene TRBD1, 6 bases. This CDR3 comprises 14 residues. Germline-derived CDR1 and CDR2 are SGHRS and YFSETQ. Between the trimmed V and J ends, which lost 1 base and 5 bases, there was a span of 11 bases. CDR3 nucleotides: TGCGCCAGCAGCTTGAGGCAGGGGAAAGATACGCAGTATTTT. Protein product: CASSLRQGKDTQYF.

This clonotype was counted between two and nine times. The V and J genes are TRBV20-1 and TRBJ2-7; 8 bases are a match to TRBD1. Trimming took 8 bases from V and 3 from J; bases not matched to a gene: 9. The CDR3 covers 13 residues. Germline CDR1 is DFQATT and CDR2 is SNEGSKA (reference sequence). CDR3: CSRQGRNVYEQYF. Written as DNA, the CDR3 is TGCAGTCGACAGGGGAGGAATGTCTACGAGCAGTACTTC.

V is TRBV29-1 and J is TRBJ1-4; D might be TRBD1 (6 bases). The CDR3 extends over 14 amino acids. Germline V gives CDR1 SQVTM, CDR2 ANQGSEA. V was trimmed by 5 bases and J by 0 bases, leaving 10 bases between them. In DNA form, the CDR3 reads TGCAGCGTTCGGACAGCTTCAACTAATGAAAAACTGTTTTTT. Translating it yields CSVRTASTNEKLFF.

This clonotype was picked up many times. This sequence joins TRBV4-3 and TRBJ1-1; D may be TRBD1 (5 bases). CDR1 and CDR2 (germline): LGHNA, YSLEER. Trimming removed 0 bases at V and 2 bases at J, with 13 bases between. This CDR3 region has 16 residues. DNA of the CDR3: TGCGCCAGCAGCCAAGATCAGGCCGGGACCAACACTGAAGCTTTCTTT. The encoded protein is CASSQDQAGTNTEAFF.

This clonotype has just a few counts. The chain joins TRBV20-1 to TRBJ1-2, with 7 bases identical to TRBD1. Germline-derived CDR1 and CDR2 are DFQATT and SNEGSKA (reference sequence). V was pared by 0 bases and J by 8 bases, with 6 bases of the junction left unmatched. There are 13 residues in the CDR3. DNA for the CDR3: TGCAGTGCTAGAGAGAGACAGGGCTGGGGCTACACCTTC. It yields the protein CSARERQGWGYTF.

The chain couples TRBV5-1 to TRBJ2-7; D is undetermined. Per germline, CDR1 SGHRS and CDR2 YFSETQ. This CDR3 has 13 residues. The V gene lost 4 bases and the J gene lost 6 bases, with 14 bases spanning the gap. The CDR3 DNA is TGCGCCAGCAGCCAAACCCAGTTCTCCGAGCAGTACTTC. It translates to CASSQTQFSEQYF.

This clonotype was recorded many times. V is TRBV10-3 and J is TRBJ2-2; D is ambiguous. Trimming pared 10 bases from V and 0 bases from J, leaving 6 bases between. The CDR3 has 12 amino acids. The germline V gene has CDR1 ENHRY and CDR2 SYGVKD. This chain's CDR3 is CATTTNTGELFF. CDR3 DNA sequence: TGTGCCACTACCACGAACACCGGGGAGCTGTTTTTT.

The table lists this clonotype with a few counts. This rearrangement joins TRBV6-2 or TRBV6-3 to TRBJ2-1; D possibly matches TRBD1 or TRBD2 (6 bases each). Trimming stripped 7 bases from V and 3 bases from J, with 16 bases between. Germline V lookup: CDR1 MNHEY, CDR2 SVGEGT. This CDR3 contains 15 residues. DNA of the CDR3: TGTGCCAGCACCATAGGAGGGGGATACTACAATGAGCAGTTCTTC. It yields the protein CASTIGGGYYNEQFF.

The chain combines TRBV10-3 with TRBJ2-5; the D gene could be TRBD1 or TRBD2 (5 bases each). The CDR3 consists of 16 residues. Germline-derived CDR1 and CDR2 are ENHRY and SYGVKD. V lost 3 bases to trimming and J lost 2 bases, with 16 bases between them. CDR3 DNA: TGTGCCATCAGTGACCACAGAGGTGAGGGGCAAGAGACCCAGTACTTC. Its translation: CAISDHRGEGQETQYF.

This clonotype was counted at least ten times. The CDR3 loop reads CASSPGSGANVLTF. CDR3 bases: TGTGCCAGCAGTCCAGGTTCTGGGGCCAACGTCCTGACTTTC. This sequence joins TRBV18 and TRBJ2-6; no clear D gene. The CDR3 has 14 residues. Trimming took off 8 bases at V and 1 base at J, with 9 bases between the two ends. Germline CDR1 reads KGHSH; CDR2 reads LQKENI.

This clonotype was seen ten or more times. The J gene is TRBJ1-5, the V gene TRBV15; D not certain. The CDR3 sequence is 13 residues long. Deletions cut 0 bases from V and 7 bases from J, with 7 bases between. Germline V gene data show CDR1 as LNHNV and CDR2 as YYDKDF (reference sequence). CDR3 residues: CATSRDNGQPQHF. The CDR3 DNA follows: TGTGCCACCAGCAGAGATAACGGCCAGCCCCAGCATTTT.

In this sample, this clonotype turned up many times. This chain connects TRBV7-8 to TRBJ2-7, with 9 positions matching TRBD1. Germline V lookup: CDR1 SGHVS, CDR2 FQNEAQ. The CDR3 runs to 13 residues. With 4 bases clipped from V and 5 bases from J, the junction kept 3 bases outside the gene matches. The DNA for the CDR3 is TGTGCCAGCAGCTCCCGGACAGGGGACGAGCAGTACTTC. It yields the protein CASSSRTGDEQYF. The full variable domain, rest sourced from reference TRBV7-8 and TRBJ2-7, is GAGVSQSPRYKVAKRGQDVALRCDPISGHVSLFWYQQALGQGPEFLTYFQNEAQLDKSGLPSDRFFAERPEGSVSTLKIQRTQQEDSAVYLCASSSRTGDEQYFGPGTRLTVT.

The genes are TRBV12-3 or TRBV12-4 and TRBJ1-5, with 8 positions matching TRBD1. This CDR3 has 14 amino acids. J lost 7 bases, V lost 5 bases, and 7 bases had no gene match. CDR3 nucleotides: TGTGCCAGCAGTACGCAGGGGGCTAGGCAGCCCCAGCATTTT. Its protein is CASSTQGARQPQHF.